This T cell receptor (beta chain) stems from a study of blood T cell repertoires in COVID-19. Overall study: Two negative PCRs, clearance, or symptom resolution characterized the recovered Cohort 3 donors. T cells, B-cell-depleted T cells, or PBMCs supplied cDNA or gDNA.

Cohort placement rested on clinical history that participants reported themselves. The CDR3 spans 14 residues. Germline CDR1 and CDR2: KGHDR and SFDVKD. After removal of 4 bases from V and 8 bases from J, the junction contained 9 bases not matched to a gene. Original handling: By means of reference gene primer amplification, nucleated cell counts were estimated. Clones were read by immunoSEQ multiplex PCR, and TCRdb kept only the in-frame ones, dropping some. V and J calls and clone size are given by that table; D and trimming were obtained from the DNA. The repertoire holds over 110,000 clones, with under 90% as singletons.

The rearrangement joins TRBV24-1 to TRBJ2-5; 7 positions agree with TRBD1. Sequencing was done on a sample of PBMCs or T cells enriched from blood (not recorded which). This sequence was found in a man aged 50 to 60 in a cohort exposed to, infected with or recovered from COVID-19 (not recorded which). CDR3 sequence (DNA): TGTGCCACCAGTGACCCCGGGACAGCCGGCACCCAGTACTTC. Protein product: CATSDPGTAGTQYF.